Here is one T cell receptor beta chain with its context. The antigen remains undetermined. The CDR3 has 12 amino acids. V was clipped by 4 bases and J by 0 bases, with 5 bases between them. The germline CDR1 and CDR2 sequences are SQVTM and ANQGSEA. The data stem from a study of cytotoxic CD8 clonotypes in ibrutinib-treated CLL. Study-wide background: Patient counts were about 12 relapsed/refractory, some 14 treatment-naive and some 17 IGHV unmutated. Response samples were taken after a median of about twelve months on treatment, range 6 to 36. Study-level results: Clonality rose at ibrutinib response and fell back toward baseline at progression.

The method was immunoSEQ multiplex PCR; TCRdb's version includes in-frame clones alone and lacks a portion of them. The sample holds around 50,000 clones; around 60% are singletons and the top ten take 20%. The sequence was obtained from a human donor with chronic lymphocytic leukemia. The sample was PBMCs, taken after 24 months of ibrutinib treatment. The chain couples TRBV29-1 to TRBJ2-3; D call uncertain. The CDR3 is CSVVPSTDTQYF. The DNA for the CDR3 is TGCAGCGTTGTACCCAGCACAGATACGCAGTATTTT.